This T cell receptor (beta chain) was identified during a study of identical twins. General study findings and limits: Twin pairs had excess sharing that was weaker in beta out-of-frame sequences.

Healthy Caucasians made up all donors. A single record per CDR3 protein comes from TCRdb applying MiXCR to the 5' RACE reads. Here the sample spans about 520,000 distinct CDR3 sequences, less than 25% being singletons. Germline V gene sequence: CDR1 DFQATT, CDR2 SNEGSKA (reference sequence). The CDR3 covers 14 residues. V was clipped by 4 bases and J by 1 base, with 13 bases between them. A note on this clonotype: The antigen remains unidentified.

The same sample was also used in a study of T cells expressing NK-cell markers.

The rearrangement uses TRBV20-1 and TRBJ2-5; TRBD1 might be the D (5 bases). This TCR derives from a woman between 18 and 30 years old in good health. Sequences were obtained from CD4+ T cells sorted from blood. CDR3 amino acids: CSAKNRMGQETQYF. Written as DNA, the CDR3 is TGCAGTGCTAAGAACAGGATGGGCCAAGAGACCCAGTACTTC.